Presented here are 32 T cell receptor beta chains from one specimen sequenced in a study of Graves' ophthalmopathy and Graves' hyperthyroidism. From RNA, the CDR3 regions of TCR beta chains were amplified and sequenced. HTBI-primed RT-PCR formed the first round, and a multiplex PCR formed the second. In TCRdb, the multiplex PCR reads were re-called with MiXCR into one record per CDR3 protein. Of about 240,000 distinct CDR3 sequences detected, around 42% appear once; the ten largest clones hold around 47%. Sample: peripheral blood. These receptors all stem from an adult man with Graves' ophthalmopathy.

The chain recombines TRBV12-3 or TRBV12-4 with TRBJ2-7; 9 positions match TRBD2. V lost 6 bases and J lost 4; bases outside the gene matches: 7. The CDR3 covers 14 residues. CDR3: CASRLKAGGYEQYF. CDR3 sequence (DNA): TGTGCCAGCAGGCTTAAAGCGGGAGGTTACGAGCAGTACTTC.

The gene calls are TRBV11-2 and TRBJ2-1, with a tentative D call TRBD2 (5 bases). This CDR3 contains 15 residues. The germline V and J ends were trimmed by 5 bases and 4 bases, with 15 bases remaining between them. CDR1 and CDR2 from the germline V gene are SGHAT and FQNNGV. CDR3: CASSRTPFSYNEQFF. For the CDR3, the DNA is TGTGCCAGCAGCAGGACTCCCTTCTCTTACAATGAGCAGTTCTTC. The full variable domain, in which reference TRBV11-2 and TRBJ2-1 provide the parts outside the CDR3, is EAGVAQSPRYKIIEKRQSVAFWCNPISGHATLYWYQQILGQGPKLLIQFQNNGVVDDSQLPKDRFSAERLKGVDSTLKIQPAKLEDSAVYLCASSRTPFSYNEQFFGPGTRLTVL.

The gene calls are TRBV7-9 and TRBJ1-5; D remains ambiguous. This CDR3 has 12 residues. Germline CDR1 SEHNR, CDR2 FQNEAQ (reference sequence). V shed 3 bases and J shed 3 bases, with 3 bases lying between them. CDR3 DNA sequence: TGTGCCAGCAGCTTCCACAATCAGCCCCAGCATTTT. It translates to CASSFHNQPQHF.

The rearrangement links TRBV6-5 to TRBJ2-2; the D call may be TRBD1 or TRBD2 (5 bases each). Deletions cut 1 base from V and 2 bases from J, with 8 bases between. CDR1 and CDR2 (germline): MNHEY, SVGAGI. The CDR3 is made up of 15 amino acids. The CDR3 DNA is TGTGCCAGCAGTTACTATGGGGGTAACACCGGGGAGCTGTTTTTT. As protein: CASSYYGGNTGELFF.

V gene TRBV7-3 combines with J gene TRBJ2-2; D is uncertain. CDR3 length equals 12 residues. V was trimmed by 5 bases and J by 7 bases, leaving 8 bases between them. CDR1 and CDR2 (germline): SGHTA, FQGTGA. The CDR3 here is CASSPMGGELFF. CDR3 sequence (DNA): TGTGCCAGCAGCCCAATGGGCGGGGAGCTGTTTTTT.

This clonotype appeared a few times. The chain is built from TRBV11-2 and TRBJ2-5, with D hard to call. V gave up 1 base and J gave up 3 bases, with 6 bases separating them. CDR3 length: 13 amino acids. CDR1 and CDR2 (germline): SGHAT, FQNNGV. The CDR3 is CASSLGSEETQYF. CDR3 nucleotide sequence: TGTGCCAGCAGCTTAGGATCAGAAGAGACCCAGTACTTC.

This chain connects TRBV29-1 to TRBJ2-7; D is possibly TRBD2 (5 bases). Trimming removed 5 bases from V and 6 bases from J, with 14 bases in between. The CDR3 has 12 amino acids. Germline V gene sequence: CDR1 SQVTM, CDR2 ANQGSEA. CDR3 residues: CSVREGVSEQYF. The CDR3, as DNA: TGCAGCGTTCGTGAGGGAGTAAGCGAGCAGTACTTC.

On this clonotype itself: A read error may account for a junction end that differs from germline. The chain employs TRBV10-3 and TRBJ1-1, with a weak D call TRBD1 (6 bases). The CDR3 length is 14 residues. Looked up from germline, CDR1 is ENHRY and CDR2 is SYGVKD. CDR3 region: CASSPTGLFTEAFF. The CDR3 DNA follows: TGTGCCAGCAGTCCAACAGGGCTATTCACTGAAGCTTTCTTT.

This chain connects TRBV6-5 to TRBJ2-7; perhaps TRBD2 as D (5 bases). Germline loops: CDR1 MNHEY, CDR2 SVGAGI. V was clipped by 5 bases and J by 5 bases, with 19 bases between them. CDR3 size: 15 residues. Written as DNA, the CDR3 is TGTGCCAGCAGTGACGGAGCGGTACCGTATGACGAGCAGTACTTC. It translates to CASSDGAVPYDEQYF.

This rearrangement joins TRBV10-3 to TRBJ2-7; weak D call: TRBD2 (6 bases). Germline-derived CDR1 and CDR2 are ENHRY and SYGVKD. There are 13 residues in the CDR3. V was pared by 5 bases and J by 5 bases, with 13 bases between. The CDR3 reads CAISPRGENEQYF. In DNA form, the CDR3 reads TGTGCCATCAGTCCCCGCGGGGAGAACGAGCAGTACTTC.

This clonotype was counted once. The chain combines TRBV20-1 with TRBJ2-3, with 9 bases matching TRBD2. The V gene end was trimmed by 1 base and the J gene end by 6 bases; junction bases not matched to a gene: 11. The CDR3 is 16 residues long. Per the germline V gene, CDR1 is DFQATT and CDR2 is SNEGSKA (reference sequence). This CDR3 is CSARALAGALEDTQYF. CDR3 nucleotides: TGCAGTGCTAGAGCCTTAGCGGGGGCGCTCGAGGATACGCAGTATTTT.

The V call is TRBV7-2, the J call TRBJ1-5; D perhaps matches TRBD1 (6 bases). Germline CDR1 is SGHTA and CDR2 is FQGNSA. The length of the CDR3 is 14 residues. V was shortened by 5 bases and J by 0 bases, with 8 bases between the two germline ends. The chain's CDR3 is CASSPGVSNQPQHF. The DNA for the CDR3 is TGTGCCAGCAGCCCAGGGGTTAGCAATCAGCCCCAGCATTTT.

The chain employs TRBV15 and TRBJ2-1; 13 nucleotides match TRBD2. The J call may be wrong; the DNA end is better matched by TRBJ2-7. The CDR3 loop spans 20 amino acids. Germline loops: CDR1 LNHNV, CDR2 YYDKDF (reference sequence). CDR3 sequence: CATSRPRDSLLAGGGNEQYF. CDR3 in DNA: TGTGCCACCAGCAGACCAAGAGACTCCTTACTAGCGGGAGGGGGCAATGAGCAGTACTTC.

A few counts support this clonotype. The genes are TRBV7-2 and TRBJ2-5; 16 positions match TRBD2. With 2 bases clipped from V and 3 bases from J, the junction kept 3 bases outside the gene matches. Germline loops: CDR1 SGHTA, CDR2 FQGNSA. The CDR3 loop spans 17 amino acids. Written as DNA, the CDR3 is TGTGCCAGCAGCTTATTGGGACTAGCGGGAGGGAAAGAGACCCAGTACTTC. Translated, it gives CASSLLGLAGGKETQYF.

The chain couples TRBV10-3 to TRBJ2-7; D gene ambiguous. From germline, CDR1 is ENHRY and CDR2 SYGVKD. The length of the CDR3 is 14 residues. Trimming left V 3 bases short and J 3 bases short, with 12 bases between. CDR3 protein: CAISDHSVNYEQYF. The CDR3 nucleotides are TGTGCCATCAGTGATCACAGCGTAAACTACGAGCAGTACTTC.

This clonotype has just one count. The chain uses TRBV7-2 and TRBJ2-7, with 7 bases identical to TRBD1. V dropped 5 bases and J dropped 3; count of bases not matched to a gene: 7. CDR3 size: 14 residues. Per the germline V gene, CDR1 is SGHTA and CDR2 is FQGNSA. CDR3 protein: CASSTSGTVYEQYF. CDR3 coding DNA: TGTGCCAGCAGCACGTCCGGGACAGTCTACGAGCAGTACTTC.

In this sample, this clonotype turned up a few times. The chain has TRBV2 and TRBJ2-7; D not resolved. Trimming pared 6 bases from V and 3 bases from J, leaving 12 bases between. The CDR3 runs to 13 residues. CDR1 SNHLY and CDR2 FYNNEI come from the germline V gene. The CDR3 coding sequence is TGTGCCAGCAGGGCGGACGGGCTCTACGAGCAGTACTTC. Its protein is CASRADGLYEQYF.

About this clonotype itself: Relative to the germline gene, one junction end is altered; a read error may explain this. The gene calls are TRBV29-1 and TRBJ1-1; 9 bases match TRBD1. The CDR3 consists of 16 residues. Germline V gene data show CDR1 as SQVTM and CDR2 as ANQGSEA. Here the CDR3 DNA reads TGTAGCGTTGGAGAAGGGACAGGGATTTTGAACACTAGAGCTTTCTTT. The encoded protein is CSVGEGTGILNTRAFF. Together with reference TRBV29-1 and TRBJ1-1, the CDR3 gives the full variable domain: SAVISQKPSRDICQRGTSLTIQCQVDSQVTMMFWYRQQPGQSLTLIATANQGSEATYESGFVIDKFPISRPNLTFSTLTVSNMSPEDSSIYLCSVGEGTGILNTRAFFGQGTRLTVV.

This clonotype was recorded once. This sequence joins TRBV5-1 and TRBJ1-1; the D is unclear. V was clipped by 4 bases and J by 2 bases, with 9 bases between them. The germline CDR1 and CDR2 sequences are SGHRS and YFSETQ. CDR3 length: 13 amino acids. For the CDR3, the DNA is TGCGCCAGCAGCACAAGGGATAACACTGAAGCTTTCTTT. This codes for CASSTRDNTEAFF.

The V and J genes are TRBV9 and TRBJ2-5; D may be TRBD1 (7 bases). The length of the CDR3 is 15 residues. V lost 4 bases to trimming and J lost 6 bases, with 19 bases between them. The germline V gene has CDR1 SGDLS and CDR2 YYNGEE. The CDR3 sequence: CASSSGVGGGKTQYF. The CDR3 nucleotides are TGTGCCAGCAGCTCGGGGGTAGGGGGCGGTAAGACCCAGTACTTC. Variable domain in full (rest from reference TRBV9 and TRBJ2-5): DSGVTQTPKHLITATGQRVTLRCSPRSGDLSVYWYQQSLDQGLQFLIQYYNGEERAKGNILERFSAQQFPDLHSELNLSSLELGDSALYFCASSSGVGGGKTQYFGPGTRLLVL.

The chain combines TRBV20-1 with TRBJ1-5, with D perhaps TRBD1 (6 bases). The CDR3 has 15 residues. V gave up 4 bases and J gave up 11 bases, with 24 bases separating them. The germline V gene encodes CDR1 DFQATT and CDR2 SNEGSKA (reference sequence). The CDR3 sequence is CSATGPGHLQETQHF. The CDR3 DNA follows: TGCAGTGCTACAGGGCCGGGACACCTCCAAGAGACCCAGCATTTT.

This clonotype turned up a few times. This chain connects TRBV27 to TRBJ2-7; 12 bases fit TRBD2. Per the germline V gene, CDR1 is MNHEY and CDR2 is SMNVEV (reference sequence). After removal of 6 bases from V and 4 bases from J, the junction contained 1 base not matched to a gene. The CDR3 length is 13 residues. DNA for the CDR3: TGTGCCAGCAGAGGACTAGCGGGGTACGAGCAGTACTTC. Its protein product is CASRGLAGYEQYF.

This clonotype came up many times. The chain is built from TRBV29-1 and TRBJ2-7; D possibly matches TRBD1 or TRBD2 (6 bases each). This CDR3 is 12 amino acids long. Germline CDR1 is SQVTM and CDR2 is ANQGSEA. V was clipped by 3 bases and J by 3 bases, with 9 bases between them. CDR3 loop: CSVEEGGYEQYF. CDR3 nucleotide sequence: TGCAGCGTTGAGGAGGGGGGCTACGAGCAGTACTTC.

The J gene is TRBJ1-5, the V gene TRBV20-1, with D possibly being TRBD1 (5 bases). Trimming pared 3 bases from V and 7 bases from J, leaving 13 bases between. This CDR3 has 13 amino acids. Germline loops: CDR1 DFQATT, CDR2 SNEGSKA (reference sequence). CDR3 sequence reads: CSASSDKGQPQHF. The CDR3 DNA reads TGCAGTGCTAGCTCGGACAAGGGGCAGCCCCAGCATTTT.

CDR3 residues: CSAPGTRETQYF. The CDR3 DNA follows: TGCAGTGCTCCCGGGACTCGGGAGACCCAGTACTTC. V usage is TRBV20-1 and J usage is TRBJ2-5; possibly TRBD2 for D (6 bases). The V end lost 5 bases, the J end lost 5 bases, and 12 bases lay between the germline ends. CDR1 DFQATT and CDR2 SNEGSKA come from the germline V gene (reference sequence). CDR3 size: 12 residues.

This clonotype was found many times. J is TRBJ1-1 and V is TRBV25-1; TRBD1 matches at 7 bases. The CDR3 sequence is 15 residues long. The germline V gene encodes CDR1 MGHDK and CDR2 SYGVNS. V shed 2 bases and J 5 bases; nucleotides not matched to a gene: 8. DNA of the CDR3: TGTGCCAGCAGTGAACAGGGGGTGGGAGTTACTGAAGCTTTCTTT. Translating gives CASSEQGVGVTEAFF.

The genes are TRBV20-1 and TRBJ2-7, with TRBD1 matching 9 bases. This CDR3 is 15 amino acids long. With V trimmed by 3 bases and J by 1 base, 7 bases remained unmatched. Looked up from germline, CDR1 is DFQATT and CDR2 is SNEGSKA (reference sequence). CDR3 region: CSASGQGIGSYEQYF. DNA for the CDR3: TGCAGTGCTAGTGGACAGGGGATTGGGTCCTACGAGCAGTACTTC.

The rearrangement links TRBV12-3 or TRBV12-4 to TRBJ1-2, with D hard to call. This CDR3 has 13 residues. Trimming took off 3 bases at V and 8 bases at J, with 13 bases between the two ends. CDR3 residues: CASSLTGGTGYTF. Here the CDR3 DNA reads TGTGCCAGCAGTTTGACGGGAGGCACGGGCTACACCTTC.

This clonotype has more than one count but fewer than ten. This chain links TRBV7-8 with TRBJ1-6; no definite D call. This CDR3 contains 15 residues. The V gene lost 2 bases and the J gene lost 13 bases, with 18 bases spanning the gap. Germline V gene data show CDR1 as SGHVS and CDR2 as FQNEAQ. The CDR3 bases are TGTGCCAGCAGCTTACGGGCTGTCGGGTTTCAGCCCCTCCACTTT. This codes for CASSLRAVGFQPLHF.

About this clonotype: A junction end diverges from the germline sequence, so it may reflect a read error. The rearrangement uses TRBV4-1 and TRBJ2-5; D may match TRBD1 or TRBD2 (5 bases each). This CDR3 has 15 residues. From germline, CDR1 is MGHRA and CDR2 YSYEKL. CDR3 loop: CASSQGANGAETQYF. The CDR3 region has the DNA TGTGCCAGCAGCCAAGGAGCTAACGGGGCAGAGACCCAGTACTTC.

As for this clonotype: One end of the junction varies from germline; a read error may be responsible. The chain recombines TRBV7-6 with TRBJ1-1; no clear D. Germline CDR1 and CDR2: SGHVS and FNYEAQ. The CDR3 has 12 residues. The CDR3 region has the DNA TGTGCCAGCAGCTTAGCGAACGCTGAAGCTTTCTTT. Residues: CASSLANAEAFF. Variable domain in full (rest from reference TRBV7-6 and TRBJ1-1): GAGVSQSPRYKVTKRGQDVALRCDPISGHVSLYWYRQALGQGPEFLTYFNYEAQQDKSGLPNDRFSAERPEGSISTLTIQRTEQRDSAMYRCASSLANAEAFFGQGTRLTVV.

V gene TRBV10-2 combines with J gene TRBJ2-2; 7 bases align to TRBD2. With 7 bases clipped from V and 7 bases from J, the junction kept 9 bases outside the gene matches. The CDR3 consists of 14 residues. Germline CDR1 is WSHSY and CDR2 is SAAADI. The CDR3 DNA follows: TGCGCCAGCATAGTGAGCGGGGTATACGGGGAGCTGTTTTTT. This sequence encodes CASIVSGVYGELFF.